Included here is one T cell receptor (beta chain) sequence, with context. As processed by the authors: The assay estimated nucleated cells by amplifying reference gene primers. Assay: immunoSEQ multiplex PCR; the TCRdb copy retains only in-frame clones and omits some. V and J calls and clone size are as listed in that table; D and trimming were resolved from the DNA. There are some 68,000 clones in the sample; about nine tenths occur only once, and under 0.6% lies in the top ten. The ends were cut back, 4 bases at V and 0 bases at J, with 14 bases in the middle. Germline CDR1 reads SEHNR; CDR2 reads FQNEAQ (reference sequence). This CDR3 has 16 residues. While infection was still active, Seattle patients were enrolled and then followed longitudinally. These data come from a study of blood T cell repertoires in COVID-19. The wider study: The analysed material was cDNA or gDNA that came from T cells, B-cell-depleted T cells, or PBMCs.

The chain couples TRBV7-9 to TRBJ2-3; D not certain. The sequencing sample was made of peripheral blood. This TCR derives from a man in his fifties with COVID-19, enrolled during active disease. CDR3 residues: CASSYRPGASTDTQYF. The DNA of the CDR3 is TGTGCCAGCAGCTATCGCCCGGGTGCTAGCACAGATACGCAGTATTTT.